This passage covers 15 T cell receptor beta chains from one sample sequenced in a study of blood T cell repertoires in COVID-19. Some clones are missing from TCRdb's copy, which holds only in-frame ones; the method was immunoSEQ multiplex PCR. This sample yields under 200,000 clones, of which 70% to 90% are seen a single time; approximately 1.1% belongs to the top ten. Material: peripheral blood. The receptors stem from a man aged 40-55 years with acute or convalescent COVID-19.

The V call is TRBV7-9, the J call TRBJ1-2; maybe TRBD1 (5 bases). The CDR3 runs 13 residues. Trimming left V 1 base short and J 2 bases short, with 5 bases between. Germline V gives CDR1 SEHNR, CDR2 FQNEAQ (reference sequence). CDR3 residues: CASSLGTNYGYTF. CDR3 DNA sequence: TGTGCCAGCAGCTTAGGGACAAACTATGGCTACACCTTC.

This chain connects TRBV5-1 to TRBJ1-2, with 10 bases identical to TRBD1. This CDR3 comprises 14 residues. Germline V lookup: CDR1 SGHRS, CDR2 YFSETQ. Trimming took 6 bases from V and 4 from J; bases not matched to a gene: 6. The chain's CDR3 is CASNPGQGGYGYTF. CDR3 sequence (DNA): TGCGCCAGCAACCCAGGACAGGGGGGCTATGGCTACACCTTC.

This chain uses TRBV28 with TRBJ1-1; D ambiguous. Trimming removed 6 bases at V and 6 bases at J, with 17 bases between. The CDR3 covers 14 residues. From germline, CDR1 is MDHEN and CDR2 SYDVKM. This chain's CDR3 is CASSSINSIAEAFF. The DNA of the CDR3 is TGTGCCAGCAGCTCAATTAACAGTATCGCTGAAGCTTTCTTT.

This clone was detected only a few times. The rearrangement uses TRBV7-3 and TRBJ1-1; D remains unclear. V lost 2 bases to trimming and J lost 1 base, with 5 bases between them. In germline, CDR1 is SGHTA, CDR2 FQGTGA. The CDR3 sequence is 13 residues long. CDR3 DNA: TGTGCCAGCAGCTTAGCGCAGAACACTGAAGCTTTCTTT. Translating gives CASSLAQNTEAFF. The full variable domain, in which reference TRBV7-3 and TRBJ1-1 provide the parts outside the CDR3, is GAGVSQTPSNKVTEKGKYVELRCDPISGHTALYWYRQSLGQGPEFLIYFQGTGAADDSGLPNDRFFAVRPEGSVSTLKIQRTERGDSAVYLCASSLAQNTEAFFGQGTRLTVV.

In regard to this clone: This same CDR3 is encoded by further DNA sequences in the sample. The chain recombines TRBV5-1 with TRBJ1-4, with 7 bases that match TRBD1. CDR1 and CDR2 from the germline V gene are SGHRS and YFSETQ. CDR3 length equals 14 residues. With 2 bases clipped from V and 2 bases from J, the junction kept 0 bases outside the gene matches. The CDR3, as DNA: TGCGCCAGCAGCTTACAGGGGACTAATGAAAAACTGTTTTTT. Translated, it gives CASSLQGTNEKLFF.

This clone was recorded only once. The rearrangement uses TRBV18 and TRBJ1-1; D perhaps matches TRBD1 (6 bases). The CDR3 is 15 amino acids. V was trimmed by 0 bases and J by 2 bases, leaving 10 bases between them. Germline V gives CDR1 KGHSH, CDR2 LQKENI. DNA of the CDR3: TGTGCCAGCTCACCACCGACAGGAGCAAACACTGAAGCTTTCTTT. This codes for CASSPPTGANTEAFF.

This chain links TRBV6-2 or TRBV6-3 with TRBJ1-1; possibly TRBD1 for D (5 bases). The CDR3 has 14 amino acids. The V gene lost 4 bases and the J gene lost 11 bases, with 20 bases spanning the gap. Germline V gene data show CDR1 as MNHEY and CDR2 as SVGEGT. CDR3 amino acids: CASSFAPSAGEAFF. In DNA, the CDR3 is TGTGCCAGCAGTTTTGCCCCCTCGGCGGGGGAGGCTTTCTTT.

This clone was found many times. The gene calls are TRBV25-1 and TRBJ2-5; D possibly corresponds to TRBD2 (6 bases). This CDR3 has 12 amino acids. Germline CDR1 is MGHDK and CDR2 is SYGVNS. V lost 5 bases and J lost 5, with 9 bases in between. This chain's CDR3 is CASSRGMETQYF. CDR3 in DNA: TGTGCCAGCAGTCGGGGGATGGAGACCCAGTACTTC. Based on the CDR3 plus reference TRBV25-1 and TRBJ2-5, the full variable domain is EADIYQTPRYLVIGTGKKITLECSQTMGHDKMYWYQQDPGMELHLIHYSYGVNSTEKGDLSSESTVSRIRTEHFPLTLESARPSHTSQYLCASSRGMETQYFGPGTRLLVL.

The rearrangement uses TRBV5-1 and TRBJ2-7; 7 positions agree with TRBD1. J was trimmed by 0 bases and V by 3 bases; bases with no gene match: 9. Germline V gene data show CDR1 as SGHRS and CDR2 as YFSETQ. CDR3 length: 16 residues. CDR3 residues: CASSSGTDLLSYEQYF. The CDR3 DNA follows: TGCGCCAGCAGCTCGGGGACAGACTTACTCTCCTACGAGCAGTACTTC.

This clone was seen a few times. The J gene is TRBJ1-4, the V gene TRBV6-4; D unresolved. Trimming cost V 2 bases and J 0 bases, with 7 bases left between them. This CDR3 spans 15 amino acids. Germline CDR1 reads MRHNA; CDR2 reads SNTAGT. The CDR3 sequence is CASSDPISTNEKLFF. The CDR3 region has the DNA TGTGCCAGCAGTGACCCAATTTCAACTAATGAAAAACTGTTTTTT.

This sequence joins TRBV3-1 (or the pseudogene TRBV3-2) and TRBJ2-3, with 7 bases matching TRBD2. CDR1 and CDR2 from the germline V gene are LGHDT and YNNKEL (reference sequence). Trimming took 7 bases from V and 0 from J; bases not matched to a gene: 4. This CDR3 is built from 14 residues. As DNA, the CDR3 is TGTGCCAGCAAGCCGGGGGGAAGCACAGATACGCAGTATTTT. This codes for CASKPGGSTDTQYF.

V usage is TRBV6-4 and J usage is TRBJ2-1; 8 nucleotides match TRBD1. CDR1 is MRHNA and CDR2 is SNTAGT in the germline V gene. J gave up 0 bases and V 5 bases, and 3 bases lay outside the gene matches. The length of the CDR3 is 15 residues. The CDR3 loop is CASSQGATSYNEQFF. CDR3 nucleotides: TGTGCCAGCAGTCAGGGGGCTACCTCCTACAATGAGCAGTTCTTC.

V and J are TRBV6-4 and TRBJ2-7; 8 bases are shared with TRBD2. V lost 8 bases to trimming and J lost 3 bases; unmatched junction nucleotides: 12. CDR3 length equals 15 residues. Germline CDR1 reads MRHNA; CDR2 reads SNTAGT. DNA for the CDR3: TGTGCCAGCCGTCTTGGCGGGGGGAAAGGCTACGAGCAGTACTTC. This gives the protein CASRLGGGKGYEQYF.

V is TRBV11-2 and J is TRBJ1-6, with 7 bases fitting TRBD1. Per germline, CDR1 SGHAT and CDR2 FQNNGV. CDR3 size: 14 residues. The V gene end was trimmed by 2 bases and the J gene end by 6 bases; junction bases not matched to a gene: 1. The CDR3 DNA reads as TGTGCCAGCAGCTTACCAGGGGGTAATTCACCCCTCCACTTT. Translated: CASSLPGGNSPLHF.

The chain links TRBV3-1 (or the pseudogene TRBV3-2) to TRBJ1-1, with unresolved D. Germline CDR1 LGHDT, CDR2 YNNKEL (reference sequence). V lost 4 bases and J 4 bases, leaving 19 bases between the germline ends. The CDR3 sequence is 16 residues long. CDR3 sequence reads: CASSRPGSLRGTEAFF. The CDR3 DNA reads TGTGCCAGCAGCCGCCCGGGCTCTCTCCGGGGCACTGAAGCTTTCTTT.